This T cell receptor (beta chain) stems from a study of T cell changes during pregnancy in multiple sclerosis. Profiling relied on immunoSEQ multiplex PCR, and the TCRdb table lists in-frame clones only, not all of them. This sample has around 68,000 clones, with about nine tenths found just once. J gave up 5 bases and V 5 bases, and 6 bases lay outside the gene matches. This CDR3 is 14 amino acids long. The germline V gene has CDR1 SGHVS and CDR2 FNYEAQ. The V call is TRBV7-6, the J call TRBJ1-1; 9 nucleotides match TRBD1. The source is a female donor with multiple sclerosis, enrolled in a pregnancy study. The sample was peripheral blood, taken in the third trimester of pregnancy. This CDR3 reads CASSQTGGRTEAFF. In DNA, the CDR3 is TGTGCCAGCAGCCAGACAGGGGGTAGGACTGAAGCTTTCTTT.